This T cell receptor beta chain was captured in a study of beta chain features in type 1 diabetes. Study conclusions and caveats: The question of HLA type influencing TCRB rearrangement was one that remained unresolved here. Since sequencing was performed on cDNA, cells with high TCR expression could be over-represented. A possible short-template PCR bias applies equally to patients and controls. Type 1 diabetes patients showed a moderate but significant shortening of TCRB CDR3s in all four CD4+ subsets.

Each donor gave one heparinised blood draw averaging about 116 mL. As to this clone: Its antigen is unidentified.

Sequencing targeted expressed TCRB transcripts, as all isolated RNA had been reverse transcribed. The table came from immunoSEQ multiplex PCR; TCRdb's copy has only in-frame clones and leaves some out. This table has some 640,000 clones, over 11% appearing once. Germline V gene sequence: CDR1 MNHNY, CDR2 SVGAGI (reference sequence). V lost 4 bases to trimming and J lost 0 bases, with 11 bases between them. CDR3 length: 15 amino acids. The sample consisted of naive CD4+ T cells from blood. V is TRBV6-6 and J is TRBJ2-3, with D perhaps TRBD1 or TRBD2 (5 bases each). The source is a man younger than 35 with type 1 diabetes. CDR3 loop: CASSSTGRSTDTQYF. DNA of the CDR3: TGTGCCAGCAGTTCCACGGGACGTAGCACAGATACGCAGTATTTT.